This passage covers 14 T cell receptor beta chains from one sample sequenced in a study of shared clonotypes between healthy human individuals. TCRdb's copy holds only in-frame clones and misses some; the assay was immunoSEQ multiplex PCR. The table shows a few million clones, with approximately 92% occurring only once. The specimen sequenced was naive CD4+ T cells sorted from blood. Subset of the sample: CD45RA+ positively selected. Source of these receptors: a man aged 18 to 30 in good health.

Details on this clone: Other DNA sequences in the same sample also yield this CDR3. The gene calls are TRBV30 and TRBJ2-5; D possibly uses TRBD1 or TRBD2 (6 bases each). The DNA end favors TRBJ2-7, so the J call may be wrong. The CDR3 is 13 residues long. Germline V gives CDR1 GTSNPN, CDR2 SVGIG (reference sequence). The CDR3 coding sequence is TGTGCCTGGAGTGTCGGGGGCCCCTACGAGCAGTACTTC. Translation gives CAWSVGGPYEQYF.

Points on this clone: A read error may produce the germline difference seen at one junction end. This chain uses TRBV6-6 with TRBJ2-1; TRBD2 agrees at 8 bases. The CDR3 is 12 residues long. Germline values: CDR1 MNHNY, CDR2 SVGAGI (reference sequence). The CDR3 spells CASSPETSGWVF. The CDR3 nucleotides are TGTGCCAGCAGCCCCGAAACTAGCGGTTGGGTCTTC.

The V call is TRBV4-1, the J call TRBJ1-5, with a tentative D call TRBD1 (5 bases). The germline V gene encodes CDR1 MGHRA and CDR2 YSYEKL. V was cut by 3 bases and J by 7 bases, with 16 bases left in between. The CDR3 contains 15 residues. CDR3 sequence reads: CASSHTGTVAQPQHF. Written as DNA, the CDR3 is TGCGCCAGCAGCCACACCGGGACCGTGGCGCAGCCCCAGCATTTT.

This clone was found once. The genes are TRBV5-1 and TRBJ1-2, with a weak D call TRBD1 (6 bases). The CDR3 covers 18 residues. Trimming left V 4 bases short and J 2 bases short, with 24 bases between. Germline-derived CDR1 and CDR2 are SGHRS and YFSETQ. The CDR3 is CASSPQGRTEGGNYGYTF. CDR3 in DNA: TGCGCCAGCAGCCCCCAGGGGAGGACCGAGGGGGGAAACTATGGCTACACCTTC. Combining the CDR3 with reference TRBV5-1 and TRBJ1-2 gives the whole variable domain KAGVTQTPRYLIKTRGQQVTLSCSPISGHRSVSWYQQTPGQGLQFLFEYFSETQRNKGNFPGRFSGRQFSNSRSEMNVSTLELGDSALYLCASSPQGRTEGGNYGYTFGSGTRLTVV.

The V gene is TRBV27, the J gene TRBJ2-3, with 7 positions matching TRBD1. With V trimmed by 3 bases and J by 0 bases, 3 bases remained unmatched. CDR1 is MNHEY and CDR2 is SMNVEV in the germline V gene (reference sequence). There are 15 residues in the CDR3. The DNA for the CDR3 is TGTGCCAGCAGTTTGACGACAGGGAGCACAGATACGCAGTATTTT. It encodes CASSLTTGSTDTQYF.

The chain couples TRBV4-3 to TRBJ2-2; 10 nucleotides line up with TRBD1. The CDR3 extends over 18 amino acids. CDR1 and CDR2 (germline): LGHNA, YSLEER. Trimming took 3 bases from V and 4 from J; bases not matched to a gene: 11. CDR3 loop: CASSQTGGVSLITGELFF. The CDR3 nucleotides are TGCGCCAGCAGCCAGACAGGGGGCGTATCTTTAATCACCGGGGAGCTGTTTTTT.

This chain connects TRBV10-3 to TRBJ1-2; D is unclear. V was shortened by 5 bases and J by 6 bases, with 16 bases between the two germline ends. Per the germline V gene, CDR1 is ENHRY and CDR2 is SYGVKD. The CDR3 totals 14 residues. CDR3 DNA: TGTGCCATCAGTAAGAACACGGTCGGTGATGGCTACACCTTC. Its protein is CAISKNTVGDGYTF.

The chain is built from TRBV6-1 and TRBJ2-7; D is possibly TRBD2 (6 bases). The germline V gene has CDR1 MNHNS and CDR2 SASEGT. The germline V and J ends were trimmed by 4 bases and 0 bases, with 10 bases remaining between them. The CDR3 covers 14 residues. The CDR3 DNA is TGTGCCAGCAGTGGGGGACTCAGCTCCTACGAGCAGTACTTC. This translates into CASSGGLSSYEQYF.

V and J are TRBV5-6 and TRBJ2-5; D remains unclear. The DNA end favors TRBJ2-7, so the J call may be wrong. From germline, CDR1 is SGHDT and CDR2 YYEEEE. This CDR3 has 15 amino acids. CDR3 DNA sequence: TGTGCCAGCAGTCTCCCGAGGTCCTCATTCTACGAGCAGTACTTC. It specifies CASSLPRSSFYEQYF.

The gene calls are TRBV6-5 and TRBJ2-7; D perhaps matches TRBD2 (6 bases). Germline V gene sequence: CDR1 MNHEY, CDR2 SVGAGI. The CDR3 covers 15 residues. The V and J ends lost 2 bases and 2 bases respectively, with 13 bases between them. The DNA for the CDR3 is TGTGCCAGCAGTTACGGGCGGGACCCAGCCTACGAGCAGTACTTC. The encoded protein is CASSYGRDPAYEQYF.

The chain employs TRBV5-1 and TRBJ2-3, with TRBD2 matching over 7 bases. This CDR3 contains 15 residues. Trimming cost V 3 bases and J 6 bases; bases outside gene matches: 10. Looked up from germline, CDR1 is SGHRS and CDR2 is YFSETQ. The CDR3 region has the DNA TGCGCCAGCAGCTCCGTGGCGGGAGTAGCGGATACGCAGTATTTT. Translating gives CASSSVAGVADTQYF.

This clone was picked up one time. V usage is TRBV11-3 and J usage is TRBJ2-3; D is perhaps TRBD1 or TRBD2 (6 bases each). V gave up 2 bases and J gave up 2 bases, with 14 bases separating them. CDR1 is SGHNT, CDR2 YENEEA, per germline. This CDR3 spans 16 amino acids. The CDR3: CASSLLGGGFTDTQYF. CDR3 DNA: TGTGCCAGCAGCTTATTAGGAGGGGGATTCACAGATACGCAGTATTTT.

J is TRBJ2-7 and V is TRBV6-1, with 9 bases that match TRBD1. CDR3 length: 14 amino acids. Germline V gene data show CDR1 as MNHNS and CDR2 as SASEGT. V lost 7 bases to trimming and J lost 3 bases; unmatched junction nucleotides: 7. Here the CDR3 DNA reads TGTGCCAGCATGAAAGACAGGGGGAGCTACGAGCAGTACTTC. Translation: CASMKDRGSYEQYF.

The CDR3 DNA sequence: TGTGCCAGCAGACCGGACTCGAGCACCGGGGAGCTGTTTTTT. Protein: CASRPDSSTGELFF. J is TRBJ2-2 and V is TRBV6-1; TRBD2 is a possible D gene (5 bases). Trimming stripped 6 bases from V and 4 bases from J, with 12 bases between. Germline V gives CDR1 MNHNS, CDR2 SASEGT. The CDR3 loop spans 14 amino acids.